What follows is one T cell receptor (beta chain) and its context. The antigen is not known. These data belong to a study of CD4+ T cells in melanoma. The table came from immunoSEQ multiplex PCR; TCRdb's copy has only in-frame clones and leaves some out. In the table there are tens of thousands of clones, nearly 70% of which are singletons. Germline CDR1 is SGHDN and CDR2 is FVKESK. This CDR3 region has 17 residues. Trimming stripped 2 bases from V and 0 bases from J, with 11 bases between. Study-level findings and limits: CD8+ T cell, macrophage and B cell function reportedly correlated with neoantigen-specific CD4+ T cells.

This TCR was recovered from a human donor with melanoma. This chain connects TRBV14 to TRBJ2-6, with D uncertain. What was sequenced was tumor tissue. CDR3 sequence reads: CASSQRVQSSGANVLTF. The CDR3 DNA is TGTGCCAGCAGCCAACGGGTCCAAAGCTCTGGGGCCAACGTCCTGACTTTC.